Listed below are T cell receptor beta chains from one sample, sequenced in a study of spatial heterogeneity in lung cancer. TCRdb ran MiXCR on the 5' RACE reads and lists one entry per CDR3 protein. The sample lists roughly 400 distinct CDR3 sequences; roughly 10% were seen once. The starting material was normal lung tissue next to the tumor, obtained at surgery. All receptors come from a female donor with early-stage non-small cell lung cancer. Both conserved end residues are part of each CDR3.

J gene | V gene | CDR3 protein
TRBJ2-7 | TRBV11-2 | CASSLGGTGVHYEQYF
TRBJ2-3 | TRBV30 | CAWDRGGRDTQYF
TRBJ2-1 | TRBV19 | CASSIGPDTYNEQFF
TRBJ1-1 | TRBV29-1 | CSVDVTEAFF
TRBJ2-4 | TRBV5-6 | CASSGLTTSAENIQYF
TRBJ2-5 | TRBV3-1 | CASSHLGETQYF
TRBJ1-1 | TRBV9 | CASSVIGADTEAFF
TRBJ1-2 | TRBV5-6 | CASSLTGRPNYGYTF
TRBJ2-3 | TRBV11-2 | CASSLDGAGADTQYF
TRBJ2-7 | TRBV20-1 | CSARPKWTGVTYEQYF
TRBJ1-5 | TRBV27 | CASRGTGNQPQHF
TRBJ2-1 | TRBV20-1 | CSPSQAGDHEQFF
TRBJ1-1 | TRBV30 | CASRGRDNTEAFF
TRBJ2-2 | TRBV7-9 | CASSSWVFTGELFF
TRBJ2-3 | TRBV29-1 | CSVGEGTDTQYF
TRBJ2-3 | TRBV2 | CASSPQGTDTQYF
TRBJ1-5 | TRBV7-2 | CASSSSSPGSNQPQHF
TRBJ2-1 | TRBV3-1 | CASSRSGESNEQFF